These 10 T cell receptor beta chains came from one sample sequenced in a study of blood T cell repertoires in COVID-19. The repertoire was sequenced with immunoSEQ multiplex PCR; TCRdb's copy has only in-frame clones and lacks some. The sample lists some 110,000 clones; just under 85% were seen once. The sequenced material came from peripheral blood. The receptors were gathered from a woman aged 80 or over with active or convalescent COVID-19.

The chain carries TRBV4-3 and TRBJ2-1; no firm D call. CDR3 length: 15 residues. Germline V gene lookup returns CDR1 LGHNA and CDR2 YSLEER. The V and J ends lost 0 bases and 0 bases respectively, with 6 bases between them. The CDR3 nucleotides are TGCGCCAGCAGCCAAGACCGGAGCTCCTACAATGAGCAGTTCTTC. It encodes CASSQDRSSYNEQFF.

The genes are TRBV19 and TRBJ1-1; tentatively, D is TRBD1 (5 bases). Trimming left V 3 bases short and J 8 bases short, with 13 bases between. CDR1 is LNHDA, CDR2 SQIVND, per germline (reference sequence). This CDR3 has 13 residues. The CDR3 reads CASSIIISGEAFF. CDR3 coding DNA: TGTGCCAGTAGTATCATTATATCAGGGGAAGCTTTCTTT.

The J gene is TRBJ2-2, the V gene TRBV7-3; tentatively, D is TRBD1 (5 bases). The germline V gene encodes CDR1 SGHTA and CDR2 FQGTGA. The CDR3 is 13 amino acids. V was trimmed by 2 bases and J by 6 bases, leaving 7 bases between them. The CDR3 nucleotides read TGTGCCAGCAGCTTATCAGGGTCCGGGGAGCTGTTTTTT. Amino acid sequence: CASSLSGSGELFF.

The chain recombines TRBV2 with TRBJ2-1; TRBD1 matches at 12 bases. Losses at the gene ends were 9 bases for V and 6 bases for J; bases not matched to a gene: 6. Germline CDR1 is SNHLY and CDR2 is FYNNEI. There are 14 residues in the CDR3. The CDR3 region has the DNA TGTGCCAGTAGCCGGGACAGGGGGCCCAATGAGCAGTTCTTC. It codes for CASSRDRGPNEQFF.

The chain employs TRBV7-2 and TRBJ1-1; possibly TRBD1 for D (5 bases). Germline V CDR1 and CDR2: SGHTA, FQGNSA. Deletions cut 3 bases from V and 6 bases from J, with 11 bases between. This CDR3 is 13 amino acids long. The CDR3 loop is CASSLQGHPEAFF. The CDR3 DNA reads as TGTGCCAGCAGCTTGCAGGGTCATCCTGAAGCTTTCTTT.

The chain has TRBV27 and TRBJ1-1; 12 bases align to TRBD1. The V gene end was trimmed by 6 bases and the J gene end by 1 base; junction bases not matched to a gene: 6. The CDR3 totals 16 residues. Germline V lookup: CDR1 MNHEY, CDR2 SMNVEV (reference sequence). The CDR3 sequence: CASSLGQGAENTEAFF. The CDR3 nucleotides are TGTGCCAGCAGCCTGGGACAGGGGGCTGAGAACACTGAAGCTTTCTTT.

This chain uses TRBV7-8 with TRBJ2-6; 9 bases map to TRBD1. CDR1 and CDR2 from the germline V gene are SGHVS and FQNEAQ. CDR3 length equals 17 residues. V dropped 11 bases and J dropped 0; count of bases not matched to a gene: 11. CDR3 sequence: CAGERDRVFSGANVLTF. CDR3 coding DNA: TGTGCCGGGGAGAGGGACAGGGTTTTCTCTGGGGCCAACGTCCTGACTTTC.

This rearrangement joins TRBV24-1 to TRBJ2-2; D gene uncertain. CDR3 length: 15 residues. Trimming left V 9 bases short and J 1 base short, with 14 bases between. From germline, CDR1 is KGHDR and CDR2 SFDVKD. CDR3 protein: CATSGWAVNTGELFF. Here the CDR3 DNA reads TGTGCCACCTCCGGCTGGGCTGTGAACACCGGGGAGCTGTTTTTT.

The V and J genes are TRBV5-6 and TRBJ1-3, with TRBD1 identical over 7 bases. There are 14 residues in the CDR3. V dropped 0 bases and J dropped 10; count of bases not matched to a gene: 7. Looked up from germline, CDR1 is SGHDT and CDR2 is YYEEEE. CDR3 DNA sequence: TGTGCCAGCAGCTTGGACGGACAGGAGTGGACCATATATTTT. Protein product: CASSLDGQEWTIYF.

The genes are TRBV19 and TRBJ2-1; 10 positions agree with TRBD1. This CDR3 is built from 14 residues. J lost 8 bases, V lost 8 bases, and 9 bases had no gene match. Germline CDR1 LNHDA, CDR2 SQIVND (reference sequence). In nucleotides, the CDR3 is TGTGCCAGTCGCAGGACAGGGGGGTTAGATGAGCAGTTCTTC. Its translation: CASRRTGGLDEQFF.